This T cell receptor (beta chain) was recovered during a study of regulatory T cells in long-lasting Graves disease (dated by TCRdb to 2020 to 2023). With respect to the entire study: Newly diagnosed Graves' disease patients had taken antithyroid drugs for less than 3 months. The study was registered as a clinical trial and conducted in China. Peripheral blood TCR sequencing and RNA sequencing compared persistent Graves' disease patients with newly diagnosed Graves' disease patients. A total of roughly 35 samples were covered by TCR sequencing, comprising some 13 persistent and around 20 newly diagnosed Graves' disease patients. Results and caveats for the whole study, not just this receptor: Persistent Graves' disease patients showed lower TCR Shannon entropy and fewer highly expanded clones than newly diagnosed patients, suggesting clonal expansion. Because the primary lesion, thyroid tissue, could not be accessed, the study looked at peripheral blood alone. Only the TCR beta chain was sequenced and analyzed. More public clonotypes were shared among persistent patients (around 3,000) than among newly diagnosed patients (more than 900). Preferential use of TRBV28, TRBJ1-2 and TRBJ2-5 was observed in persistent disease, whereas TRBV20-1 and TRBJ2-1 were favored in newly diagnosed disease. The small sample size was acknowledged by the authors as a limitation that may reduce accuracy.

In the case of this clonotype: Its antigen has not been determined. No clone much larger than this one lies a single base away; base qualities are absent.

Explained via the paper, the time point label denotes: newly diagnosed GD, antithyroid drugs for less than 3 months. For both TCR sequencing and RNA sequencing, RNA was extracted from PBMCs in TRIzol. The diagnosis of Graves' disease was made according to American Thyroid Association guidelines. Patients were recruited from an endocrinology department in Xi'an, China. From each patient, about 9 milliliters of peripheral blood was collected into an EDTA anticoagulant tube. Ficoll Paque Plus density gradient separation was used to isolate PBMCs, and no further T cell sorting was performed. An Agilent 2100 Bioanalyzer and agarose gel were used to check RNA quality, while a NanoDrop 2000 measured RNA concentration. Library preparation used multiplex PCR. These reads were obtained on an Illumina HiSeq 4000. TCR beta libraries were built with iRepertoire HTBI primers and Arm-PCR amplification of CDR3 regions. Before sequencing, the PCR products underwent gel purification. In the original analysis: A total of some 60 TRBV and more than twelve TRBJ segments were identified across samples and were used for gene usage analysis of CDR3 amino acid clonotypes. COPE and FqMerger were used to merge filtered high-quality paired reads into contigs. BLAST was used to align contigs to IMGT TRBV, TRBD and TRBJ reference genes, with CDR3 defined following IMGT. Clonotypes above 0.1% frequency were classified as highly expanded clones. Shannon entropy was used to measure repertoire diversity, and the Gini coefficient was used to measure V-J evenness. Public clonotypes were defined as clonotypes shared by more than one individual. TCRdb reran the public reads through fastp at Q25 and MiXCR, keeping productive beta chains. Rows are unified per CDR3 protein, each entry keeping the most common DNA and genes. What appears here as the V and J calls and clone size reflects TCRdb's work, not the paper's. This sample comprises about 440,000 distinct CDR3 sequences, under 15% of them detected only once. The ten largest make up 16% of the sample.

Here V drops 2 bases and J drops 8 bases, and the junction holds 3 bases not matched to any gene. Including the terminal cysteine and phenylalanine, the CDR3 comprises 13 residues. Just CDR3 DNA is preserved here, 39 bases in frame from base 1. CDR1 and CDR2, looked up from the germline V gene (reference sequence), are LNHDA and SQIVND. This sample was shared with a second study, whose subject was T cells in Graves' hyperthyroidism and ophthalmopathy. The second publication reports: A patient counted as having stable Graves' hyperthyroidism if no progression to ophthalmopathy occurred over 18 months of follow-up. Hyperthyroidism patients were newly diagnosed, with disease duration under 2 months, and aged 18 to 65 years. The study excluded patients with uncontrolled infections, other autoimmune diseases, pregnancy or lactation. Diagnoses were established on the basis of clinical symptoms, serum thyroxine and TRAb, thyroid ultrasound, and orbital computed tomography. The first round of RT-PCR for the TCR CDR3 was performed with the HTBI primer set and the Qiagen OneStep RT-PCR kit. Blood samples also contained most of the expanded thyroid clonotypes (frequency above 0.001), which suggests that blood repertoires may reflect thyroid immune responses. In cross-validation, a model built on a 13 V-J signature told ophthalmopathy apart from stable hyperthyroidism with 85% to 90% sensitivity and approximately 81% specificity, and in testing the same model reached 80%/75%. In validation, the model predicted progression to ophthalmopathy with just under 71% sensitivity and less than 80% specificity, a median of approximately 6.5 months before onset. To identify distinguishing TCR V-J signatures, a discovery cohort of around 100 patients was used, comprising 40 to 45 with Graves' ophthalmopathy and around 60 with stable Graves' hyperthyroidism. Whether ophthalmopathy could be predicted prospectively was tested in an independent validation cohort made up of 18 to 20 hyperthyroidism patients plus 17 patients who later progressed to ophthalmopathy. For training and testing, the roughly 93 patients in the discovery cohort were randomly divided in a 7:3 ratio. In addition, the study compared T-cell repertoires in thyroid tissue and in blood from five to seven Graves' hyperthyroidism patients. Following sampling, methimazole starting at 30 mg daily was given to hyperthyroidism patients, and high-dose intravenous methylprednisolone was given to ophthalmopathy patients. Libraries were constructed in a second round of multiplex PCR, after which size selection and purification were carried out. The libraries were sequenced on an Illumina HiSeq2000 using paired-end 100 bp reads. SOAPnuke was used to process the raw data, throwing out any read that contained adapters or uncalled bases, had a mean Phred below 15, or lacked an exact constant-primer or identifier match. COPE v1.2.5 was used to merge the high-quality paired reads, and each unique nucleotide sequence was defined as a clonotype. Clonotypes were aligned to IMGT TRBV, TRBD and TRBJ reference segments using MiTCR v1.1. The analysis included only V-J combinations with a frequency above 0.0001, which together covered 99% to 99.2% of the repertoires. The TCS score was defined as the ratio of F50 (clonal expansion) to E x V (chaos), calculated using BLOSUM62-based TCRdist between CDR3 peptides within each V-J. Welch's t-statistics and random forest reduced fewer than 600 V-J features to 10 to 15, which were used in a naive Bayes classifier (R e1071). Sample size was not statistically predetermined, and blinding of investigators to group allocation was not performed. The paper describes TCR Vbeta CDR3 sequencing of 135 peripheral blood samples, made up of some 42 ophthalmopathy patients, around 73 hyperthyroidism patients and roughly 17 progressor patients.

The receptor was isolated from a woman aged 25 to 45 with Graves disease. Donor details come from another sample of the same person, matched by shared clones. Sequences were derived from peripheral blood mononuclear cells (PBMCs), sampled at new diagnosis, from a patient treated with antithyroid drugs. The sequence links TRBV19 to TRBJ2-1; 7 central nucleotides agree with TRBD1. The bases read TGTGCCAGTAGTATAATAGGGGGCGATGAGCAGTTCTTC. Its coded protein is CASSIIGGDEQFF.